Described below is a single TCR beta chain sequence and its context. Its antigen is undetermined. Both about-4-week and about-12-week second-dose recipients were combined. The CDR3 has 14 amino acids. V was pared by 5 bases and J by 2 bases, with 13 bases between. Germline V gives CDR1 ENHRY, CDR2 SYGVKD. Clones were read by immunoSEQ multiplex PCR, and TCRdb kept only the in-frame ones, dropping some. The table records roughly 120,000 clones, around 89% of them present only once. This specimen comes from a study of T cell responses to AZD1222 COVID-19 vaccine. Study-level points and caveats: Sampling captured repertoires only after the peak T cell response. Females made up more of the donors, who were largely white British, and clonal diversity may have come out too low. Spike-specific TCR breadth and depth were elevated following two AZD1222 doses.

V is TRBV10-3 and J is TRBJ2-7; either TRBD1 or TRBD2 may fit D (6 bases each). The clonotype was recovered from an adult who received the AZD1222 COVID-19 vaccine. Source: peripheral blood, taken 28 days after the second AZD1222 dose. For the CDR3, the DNA is TGTGCCATCAGTATAGGGGGGCTTCCCTACGAGCAGTACTTC. Translated: CAISIGGLPYEQYF.